The present TCR beta chain was sequenced within a study of T cell changes during pregnancy in multiple sclerosis. Using immunoSEQ multiplex PCR, the repertoire was profiled, and TCRdb retains in-frame clones only, with some absent. The profile shows 100,000 or so clones, 94% of them singletons. Trimming took 6 bases from V and 2 from J; bases not matched to a gene: 6. The CDR3 has 14 amino acids. Germline V gene sequence: CDR1 SGHAT, CDR2 FQNNGV. The V and J genes are TRBV11-2 and TRBJ1-1; 7 bases are shared with TRBD1. The clonotype was recovered from a female donor with multiple sclerosis, enrolled in a pregnancy study. The source was peripheral blood, collected before pregnancy. The CDR3 region is CASRYGTANTEAFF. The CDR3 region has the DNA TGTGCCAGCAGGTACGGGACAGCTAACACTGAAGCTTTCTTT.